Listed below are T cell receptor beta chains from one sample, sequenced in a study of T cell responses to AZD1222 COVID-19 vaccine. TCRdb's table, derived via immunoSEQ multiplex PCR, lists solely in-frame clones and lacks some. Of 170,000 or so clones detected, around 90% appear once; the ten largest clones hold about 2.5%. The input for sequencing was peripheral blood, taken on day 0 of AZD1222 vaccination. The receptors originated from an adult in good health. CDR3s leave out the opening cysteine and the closing phenylalanine or tryptophan. Each record gives: V gene, J gene, CDR3 protein.

V: TRBV5-6; J: TRBJ1-2; CDR3: ASSWQGVLHGYT
V: TRBV5-1; J: TRBJ1-2; CDR3: ASSLGEPDYGYT
V: TRBV12-5; J: TRBJ1-2; CDR3: ASGLVPDFVGRGYT
V: TRBV28; J: TRBJ1-1; CDR3: ASSRSGYLAEAF
V: TRBV5-5; J: TRBJ2-1; CDR3: ASSLGFAWRGNEQF
V: TRBV4-2; J: TRBJ2-3; CDR3: ASSPTAEPTDTQY
V: TRBV27; J: TRBJ1-2; CDR3: ASSPGTGRTNYGYT
V: TRBV18; J: TRBJ1-4; CDR3: ASSPRQRATNEKLF
V: TRBV2; J: TRBJ1-5; CDR3: ASRSQGIASNQPQH
V: TRBV14; J: TRBJ1-2; CDR3: ASSQDQRQGYT
V: TRBV19; J: TRBJ1-5; CDR3: ASSIGGRGQPQH
V: TRBV5-1; J: TRBJ2-3; CDR3: ASSLVASGGLDTQY
V: TRBV4-2; J: TRBJ1-5; CDR3: ASSQGRQGNQPQH
V: TRBV5-5; J: TRBJ2-7; CDR3: ASNVDRVSYEQY
V: TRBV5-5; J: TRBJ1-2; CDR3: ASSLEGQRTYGYT
V: TRBV5-6; J: TRBJ1-2; CDR3: ASSFGGQLNYGYT
V: TRBV5-1; J: TRBJ2-7; CDR3: ASGTSSSYEQY
V: TRBV19; J: TRBJ1-6; CDR3: ASSKLGQGIGSPLH
V: TRBV5-1; J: TRBJ2-4; CDR3: ASSRANPQVGLDIQY
V: TRBV27; J: TRBJ2-7; CDR3: ASSLAGNYEQY
V: TRBV18; J: TRBJ2-2; CDR3: ASSVYGVPTGELF
V: TRBV28; J: TRBJ1-2; CDR3: ASSSGQNYGYT
V: TRBV5-5; J: TRBJ2-3; CDR3: ASSFSWTTDTQY
V: TRBV7-9; J: TRBJ1-4; CDR3: ASSQTGSNEKLF
V: TRBV6-5; J: TRBJ1-5; CDR3: ASSYSRGSNQPQH
V: TRBV5-1; J: TRBJ2-7; CDR3: ASSLGGLYEQY
V: TRBV5-4; J: TRBJ2-1; CDR3: ASSPRTSGPDNEQF
V: TRBV25-1; J: TRBJ1-2; CDR3: ASSDPGTGDSGYT
V: TRBV6-1; J: TRBJ2-7; CDR3: ASSEWGPGEQY
V: TRBV9; J: TRBJ2-2; CDR3: ASSVDIDSPTGELF
V: TRBV29-1; J: TRBJ1-4; CDR3: SGSQGREGEKLF
V: TRBV30; J: TRBJ1-5; CDR3: AWSDRETGGSGQPQH
V: TRBV6-5; J: TRBJ1-1; CDR3: ASRKLRATEAF
V: TRBV15; J: TRBJ1-6; CDR3: ATSRDRLGETYNSPLH
V: TRBV19; J: TRBJ1-3; CDR3: ASSTSRQGSGNTIY
V: TRBV3-1/TRBV3-2; J: TRBJ2-7; CDR3: ASSQVLSEQY
V: TRBV11-2; J: TRBJ2-2; CDR3: ASSTTNTGELF
V: TRBV6-1; J: TRBJ2-1; CDR3: ASSEEWGTSGSPLSNEQF
V: TRBV5-6; J: TRBJ2-1; CDR3: ASSLLSVLAGGPRQF
V: TRBV11-3; J: TRBJ2-1; CDR3: ASSSLLAPYNEQF
V: TRBV6-5; J: TRBJ1-5; CDR3: ASSYSRYSNQPQH
V: TRBV30; J: TRBJ2-2; CDR3: AWSPKGPSTGELF
V: TRBV6-6; J: TRBJ2-2; CDR3: ASIARGLGTGELF
V: TRBV27; J: TRBJ2-7; CDR3: ASSSTSYEQY
V: TRBV29-1; J: TRBJ1-2; CDR3: SVVPGGTGGNGYT
V: TRBV7-2; J: TRBJ2-7; CDR3: ASSLFQLAWEQY
V: TRBV3-1/TRBV3-2; J: TRBJ1-2; CDR3: ASSQEPGANYGYT
V: TRBV7-9; J: TRBJ2-1; CDR3: ASSLKGPSSYNEQF